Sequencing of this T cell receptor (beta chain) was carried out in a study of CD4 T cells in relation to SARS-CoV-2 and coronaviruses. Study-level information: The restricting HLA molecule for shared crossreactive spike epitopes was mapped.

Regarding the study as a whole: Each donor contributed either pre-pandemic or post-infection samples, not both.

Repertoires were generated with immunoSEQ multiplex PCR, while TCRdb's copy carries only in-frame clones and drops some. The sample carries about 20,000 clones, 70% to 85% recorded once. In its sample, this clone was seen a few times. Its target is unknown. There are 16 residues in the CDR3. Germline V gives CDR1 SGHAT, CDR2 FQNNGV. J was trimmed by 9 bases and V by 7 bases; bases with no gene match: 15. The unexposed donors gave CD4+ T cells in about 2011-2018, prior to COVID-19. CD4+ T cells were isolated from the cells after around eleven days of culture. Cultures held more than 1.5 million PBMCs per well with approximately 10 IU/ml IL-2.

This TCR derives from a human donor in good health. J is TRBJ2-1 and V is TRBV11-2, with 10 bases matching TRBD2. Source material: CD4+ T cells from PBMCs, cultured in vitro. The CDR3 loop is CASTNRGLAGVGEQFF. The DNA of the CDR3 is TGTGCCAGCACCAATAGGGGCCTAGCGGGAGTGGGTGAGCAGTTCTTC.